These 13 T cell receptor beta chains share one sample of origin, sequenced in a study of blood T cell repertoires in COVID-19. This table comes from immunoSEQ multiplex PCR, and its TCRdb copy is limited to in-frame clones, with some not included. The sample carries 150,000 to 200,000 clones, approximately 84% recorded once. Sequenced: PBMCs or T cells enriched from blood (not recorded which). The receptors were sampled from a man in his forties or fifties who had recovered from COVID-19.

The chain recombines TRBV19 with TRBJ1-5; 10 bases fit TRBD1. CDR3 length: 21 residues. V shed 3 bases and J 2 bases; nucleotides not matched to a gene: 19. Germline assignment: CDR1 LNHDA and CDR2 SQIVND (reference sequence). The CDR3 DNA is TGTGCCAGTAGTATCCCCGGACAGGGGGGCACTACTTTCTGGGGCAATCAGCCCCAGCATTTT. Protein product: CASSIPGQGGTTFWGNQPQHF.

This clone was seen once. The same CDR3 is also encoded by other DNA sequences in this sample. The rearrangement joins TRBV19 to TRBJ1-5; D is possibly TRBD1 (5 bases). Between the trimmed V and J ends, which lost 3 bases and 0 bases, there was a span of 9 bases. Germline CDR1 and CDR2: LNHDA and SQIVND (reference sequence). The CDR3 runs 15 residues. The CDR3, as DNA: TGTGCCAGTAGTATTGGAGGGGTTAGCAATCAGCCCCAGCATTTT. The encoded protein is CASSIGGVSNQPQHF.

DNA for the CDR3: TGCGCCAGCAGCCAAGATCCCCGGGGTGGCTACACCTTC. Its translation is CASSQDPRGGYTF. The chain couples TRBV4-3 to TRBJ1-2; D remains unclear. Germline CDR1 LGHNA, CDR2 YSLEER. V was pared by 0 bases and J by 7 bases, with 9 bases between. CDR3 length equals 13 residues.

This clone was seen a single time. The rearrangement links TRBV6-5 to TRBJ1-2, with TRBD1 as a possible D gene (6 bases). The CDR3 length is 14 residues. The ends were cut back, 6 bases at V and 8 bases at J, with 19 bases in the middle. CDR1 and CDR2 (germline): MNHEY, SVGAGI. CDR3 sequence: CASRIGGARAGYTF. The CDR3 DNA reads TGTGCCAGCAGGATAGGGGGGGCTCGGGCAGGCTACACCTTC.

This clone was detected only a few times. V gene TRBV5-1 combines with J gene TRBJ1-2, with D unresolved. Trimming took 2 bases from V and 6 from J, leaving 11 bases between them. CDR1 SGHRS and CDR2 YFSETQ come from the germline V gene. The CDR3 sequence is 13 residues long. Written as DNA, the CDR3 is TGCGCCAGCAGCTTTATAGGGAGGGATGGCTACACCTTC. This gives the protein CASSFIGRDGYTF.

V gene TRBV11-2 combines with J gene TRBJ1-2, with a tentative D call TRBD1 (6 bases). Trimming cost V 5 bases and J 4 bases, with 11 bases left between them. Germline V gene sequence: CDR1 SGHAT, CDR2 FQNNGV. This CDR3 region has 13 residues. Here the CDR3 DNA reads TGTGCCAGCAGCACGACAGGCCGCTATGGCTACACCTTC. It specifies CASSTTGRYGYTF.

This chain links TRBV5-1 with TRBJ1-4; no definite D call. Germline CDR1 is SGHRS and CDR2 is YFSETQ. This CDR3 region has 14 residues. Trimming removed 0 bases from V and 0 bases from J, with 3 bases in between. This CDR3 reads CASSLASTNEKLFF. CDR3 in DNA: TGCGCCAGCAGCTTGGCTTCAACTAATGAAAAACTGTTTTTT. Filled out from reference TRBV5-1 and TRBJ1-4, the complete variable domain reads KAGVTQTPRYLIKTRGQQVTLSCSPISGHRSVSWYQQTPGQGLQFLFEYFSETQRNKGNFPGRFSGRQFSNSRSEMNVSTLELGDSALYLCASSLASTNEKLFFGSGTQLSVL.

This sequence joins TRBV30 and TRBJ1-6, with 9 bases lining up with TRBD1. The junction had 4 bases not matched to a gene; V was cut back by 0 bases and J by 7 bases. CDR1 and CDR2 (germline): GTSNPN, SVGIG (reference sequence). This CDR3 spans 15 amino acids. CDR3 DNA sequence: TGTGCCTGGAGTGTACTTGGGACAGGGAATTCACCCCTCCACTTT. The encoded protein is CAWSVLGTGNSPLHF.

The V and J genes are TRBV27 and TRBJ1-4, with D unresolved. Germline loops: CDR1 MNHEY, CDR2 SMNVEV (reference sequence). V was trimmed by 4 bases and J by 8 bases, leaving 17 bases between them. This CDR3 has 15 amino acids. The CDR3 DNA reads as TGTGCCAGCAGTTCCGGTTGGGTAGGCGGCGAAAAACTGTTTTTT. Translating it yields CASSSGWVGGEKLFF.

The chain links TRBV19 to TRBJ1-1, with 7 positions matching TRBD1. The CDR3 loop spans 16 amino acids. Germline V lookup: CDR1 LNHDA, CDR2 SQIVND (reference sequence). The J segment lost 3 bases and the V segment lost 3 bases, leaving 10 bases of the junction unmatched. The CDR3 protein is CASSISTGFMDTEAFF. The CDR3 coding sequence is TGTGCCAGTAGTATTTCGACAGGGTTTATGGACACTGAAGCTTTCTTT.

V gene TRBV11-1 combines with J gene TRBJ1-6, with 7 bases that match TRBD1. The V and J ends lost 5 bases and 7 bases, in that order; junction bases with no gene match: 8. Germline assignment: CDR1 SGHAT and CDR2 FQDESV (reference sequence). CDR3 size: 15 residues. The DNA of the CDR3 is TGTGCCAGCAGCCTGATCGGGACAGCGAATTCACCCCTCCACTTT. Encoded protein: CASSLIGTANSPLHF. Together with reference TRBV11-1 and TRBJ1-6, the CDR3 gives the full variable domain: EAEVAQSPRYKITEKSQAVAFWCDPISGHATLYWYRQILGQGPELLVQFQDESVVDDSQLPKDRFSAERLKGVDSTLKIQPAELGDSAMYLCASSLIGTANSPLHFGNGTRLTVT.

The V call is TRBV10-3, the J call TRBJ1-4; 8 bases line up with TRBD1. CDR3 length: 14 amino acids. CDR1 ENHRY and CDR2 SYGVKD come from the germline V gene. J was trimmed by 6 bases and V by 6 bases; bases with no gene match: 6. This CDR3 reads CAIRAGTGDEKLFF. Here the CDR3 DNA reads TGTGCCATCAGGGCCGGGACAGGAGATGAAAAACTGTTTTTT.

This sequence joins TRBV19 and TRBJ1-5; D is ambiguous. The V end was cut by 2 bases, the J end by 2 bases, with 4 bases between. Germline values: CDR1 LNHDA, CDR2 SQIVND (reference sequence). The CDR3 has 13 residues. The chain's CDR3 is CASSIRGNQPQHF. The CDR3 nucleotides are TGTGCCAGTAGTATAAGAGGCAATCAGCCCCAGCATTTT.